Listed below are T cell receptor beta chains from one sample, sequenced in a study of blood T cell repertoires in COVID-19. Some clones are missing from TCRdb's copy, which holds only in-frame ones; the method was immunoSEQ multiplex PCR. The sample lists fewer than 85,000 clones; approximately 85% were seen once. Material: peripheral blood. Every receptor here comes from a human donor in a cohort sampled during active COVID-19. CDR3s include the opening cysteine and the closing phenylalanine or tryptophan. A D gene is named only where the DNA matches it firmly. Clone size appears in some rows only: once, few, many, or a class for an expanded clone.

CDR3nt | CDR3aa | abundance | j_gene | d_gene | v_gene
TGTGCCAGTAGTATCGGGACAGGGACCACTGAAGCTTTCTTT | CASSIGTGTTEAFF | NA | TRBJ1-1 | TRBD1 | TRBV19
TGTGCCAGCAGCTTAGGACCCGACAGCTCCTACAATGAGCAGTTCTTC | CASSLGPDSSYNEQFF | NA | TRBJ2-1 | NA | TRBV11-2
TGTGCCAGCAGCTTGCCTTCACTAGCGGGGGGGCGAGAGACCCAGTACTTC | CASSLPSLAGGRETQYF | few | TRBJ2-5 | TRBD2 | TRBV5-4
TGTGCCAGTAGCCGCTCCGGGGACTGGCCTGGAAACACCATATATTTT | CASSRSGDWPGNTIYF | NA | TRBJ1-3 | NA | TRBV19
TGTGCCACTTGGTCGGGGAGGCATTCACCCCTCCACTTT | CATWSGRHSPLHF | NA | TRBJ1-6 | NA | TRBV28
TGCGCCAGCAGCAGGGTACAGGGCGAGAACAATGAGCAGTTCTTC | CASSRVQGENNEQFF | NA | TRBJ2-1 | NA | TRBV5-1
TGCGCCAGCAGCTCAAGAGGCGGGGGGGCCGACACCGGGGAGCTGTTTTTT | CASSSRGGGADTGELFF | once | TRBJ2-2 | TRBD2 | TRBV5-1
TGCGCCAGGCCCAGGGTCAGGCAAGAGACCCAGTACTTC | CARPRVRQETQYF | NA | TRBJ2-5 | NA | TRBV5-1
TGCGCCAGCAGCTTGGTCGGGGAAACGTACTTC | CASSLVGETYF | NA | TRBJ2-7 | NA | TRBV5-1
TGTGCCAGCAGTGACTTAGACAGGGCCTACAATGAGCAGTTCTTC | CASSDLDRAYNEQFF | NA | TRBJ2-1 | TRBD1 | TRBV6-4